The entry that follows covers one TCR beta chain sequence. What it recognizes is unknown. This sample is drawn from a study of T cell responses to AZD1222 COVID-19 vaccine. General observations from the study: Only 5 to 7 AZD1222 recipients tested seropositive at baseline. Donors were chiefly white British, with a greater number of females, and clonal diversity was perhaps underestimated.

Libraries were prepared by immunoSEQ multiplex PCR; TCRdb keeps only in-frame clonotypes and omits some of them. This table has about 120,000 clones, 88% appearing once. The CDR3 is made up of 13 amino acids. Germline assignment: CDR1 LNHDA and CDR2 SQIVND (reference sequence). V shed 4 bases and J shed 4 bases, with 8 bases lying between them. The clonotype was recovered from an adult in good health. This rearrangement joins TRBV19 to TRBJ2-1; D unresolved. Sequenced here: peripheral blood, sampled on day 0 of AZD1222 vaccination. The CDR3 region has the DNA TGTGCCAGTAGTAACGCCCCTTACAATGAGCAGTTCTTC. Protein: CASSNAPYNEQFF.